The entry that follows covers one T cell receptor beta chain sequence. Its antigen is unknown. Germline-derived CDR1 and CDR2 are SNHLY and FYNNEI. The CDR3 is 15 residues long. Trimming pared 6 bases from V and 7 bases from J, leaving 18 bases between. The entry originates in a study of early stage breast cancer tumors. Study summary: Invasive lobular carcinomas made up about 30% of the 12 ER+/PR+/HER2- tumors. General observations from the study: Comparing each tissue with blood distinguished tumor from normal in 14 of 16 patients.

Assay: immunoSEQ multiplex PCR; the TCRdb copy retains only in-frame clones and omits some. The table has about 72,000 clones, under 85% seen once; the top ten hold roughly 3.5%. Sequencing was done on a sample of blood. The sequence derives from a person between 60 and 69 years old with breast cancer. The genes are TRBV2 and TRBJ1-4, with a weak D call TRBD1 (5 bases). The CDR3 DNA is TGTGCCAGCAGCCTCTCGTGGGGCAAGGGTGAAAAACTGTTTTTT. Its translation is CASSLSWGKGEKLFF.